The entry below describes one TCR beta chain. The sample originates from a study of patients and donors after allogeneic stem cell transplantation. Germline CDR1 is DFQATT and CDR2 is SNEGSKA (reference sequence). The CDR3 sequence is 14 residues long. Trimming removed 3 bases from V and 7 bases from J; junction bases left unmatched: 6. TCRdb ran MiXCR on the RT-PCR reads and lists one entry per CDR3 protein. The repertoire holds about a million distinct CDR3 sequences, with about 20% as singletons. Sequencing was done on a sample of blood, either unsorted or a sorted T cell fraction (not recorded which). This TCR came from a human donor who was either an allogeneic HSCT recipient or a stem cell or donor lymphocyte infusion donor (not recorded which). It is not recorded whose cells these are; they may come from a transplant donor. This chain uses TRBV20-1 with TRBJ1-6; 7 bases align to TRBD1. CDR3 sequence reads: CSARKDRENSPLHF. In DNA, the CDR3 is TGCAGTGCTAGGAAAGACAGGGAAAATTCACCCCTCCACTTT.